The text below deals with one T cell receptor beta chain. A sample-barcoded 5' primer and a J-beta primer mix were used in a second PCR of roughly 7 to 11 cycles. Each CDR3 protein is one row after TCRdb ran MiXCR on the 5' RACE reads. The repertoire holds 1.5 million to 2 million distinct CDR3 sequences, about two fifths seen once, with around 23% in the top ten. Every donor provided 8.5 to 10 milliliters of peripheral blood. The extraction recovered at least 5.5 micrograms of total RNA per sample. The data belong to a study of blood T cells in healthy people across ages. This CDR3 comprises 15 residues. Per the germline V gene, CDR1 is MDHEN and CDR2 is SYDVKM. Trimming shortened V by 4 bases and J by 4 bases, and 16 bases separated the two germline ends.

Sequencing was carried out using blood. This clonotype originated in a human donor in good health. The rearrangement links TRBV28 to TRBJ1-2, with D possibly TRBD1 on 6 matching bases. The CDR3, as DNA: TGTGCCAGCAGTTCCCTCAGACAGGCCATCTATGGCTACACCTTC. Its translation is CASSSLRQAIYGYTF.